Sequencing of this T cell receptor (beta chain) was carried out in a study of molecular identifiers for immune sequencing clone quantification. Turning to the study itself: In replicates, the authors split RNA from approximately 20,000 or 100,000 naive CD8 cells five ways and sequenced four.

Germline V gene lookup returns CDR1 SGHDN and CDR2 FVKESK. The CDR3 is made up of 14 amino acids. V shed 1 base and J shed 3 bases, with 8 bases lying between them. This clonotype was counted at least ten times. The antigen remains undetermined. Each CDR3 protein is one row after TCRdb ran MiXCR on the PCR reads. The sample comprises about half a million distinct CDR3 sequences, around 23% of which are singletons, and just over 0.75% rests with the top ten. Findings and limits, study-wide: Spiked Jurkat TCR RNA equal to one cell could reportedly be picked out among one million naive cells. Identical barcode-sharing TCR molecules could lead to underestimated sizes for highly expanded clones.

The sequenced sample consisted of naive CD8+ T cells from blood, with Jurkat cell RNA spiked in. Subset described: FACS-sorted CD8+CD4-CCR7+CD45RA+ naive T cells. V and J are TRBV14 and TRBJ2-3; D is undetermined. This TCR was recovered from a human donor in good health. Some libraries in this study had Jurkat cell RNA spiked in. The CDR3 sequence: CASSQGPGTDTQYF. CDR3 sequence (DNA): TGTGCCAGCAGCCAAGGACCCGGGACAGATACGCAGTATTTT.